Sequencing of this TCR beta chain was carried out in a study of Ad26.COV2.S vaccination and SARS-CoV-2 variants. About the research overall: Intramuscularly, Ad26.COV2.S was given either once or twice, 56 days apart.

Here immunoSEQ multiplex PCR was the method, and the copy in TCRdb shows in-frame clones only, minus some. The repertoire holds roughly 500,000 clones, around nine tenths seen once, with around 13% in the top ten. General study points: Following vaccination, spike-specific CD8+ and CD4+ T cell responses reportedly exhibited substantial breadth. Assessments of TCR breadth and depth may have underestimated the total T cell responses.

CDR1 ENHRY and CDR2 SYGVKD come from the germline V gene. Trimming took off 0 bases at V and 6 bases at J, with 11 bases between the two ends. The CDR3 runs to 15 residues. Sample treatment: 15 to 20 received Ad26.COV2.S at low or high dose, single or two shots; several received placebo; per-sample allocation not given. Sampling was performed 63 days after the first vaccine or placebo injection. An Ad26 vector carrying the Wuhan-strain SARS-CoV-2 spike served as the vaccine. Worth noting for this clone: The antigen is undetermined.

This clonotype was obtained from a person aged 18-65 years who received the Ad26.COV2.S COVID-19 vaccine or a placebo. V gene TRBV10-3 combines with J gene TRBJ2-2; D is unresolved. This sample comprised peripheral blood, obtained in a trial of Ad26.COV2.S vaccine versus placebo. This CDR3 reads CAISESPRVPGELFF. CDR3 nucleotides: TGTGCCATCAGTGAGTCACCACGGGTTCCCGGGGAGCTGTTTTTT.